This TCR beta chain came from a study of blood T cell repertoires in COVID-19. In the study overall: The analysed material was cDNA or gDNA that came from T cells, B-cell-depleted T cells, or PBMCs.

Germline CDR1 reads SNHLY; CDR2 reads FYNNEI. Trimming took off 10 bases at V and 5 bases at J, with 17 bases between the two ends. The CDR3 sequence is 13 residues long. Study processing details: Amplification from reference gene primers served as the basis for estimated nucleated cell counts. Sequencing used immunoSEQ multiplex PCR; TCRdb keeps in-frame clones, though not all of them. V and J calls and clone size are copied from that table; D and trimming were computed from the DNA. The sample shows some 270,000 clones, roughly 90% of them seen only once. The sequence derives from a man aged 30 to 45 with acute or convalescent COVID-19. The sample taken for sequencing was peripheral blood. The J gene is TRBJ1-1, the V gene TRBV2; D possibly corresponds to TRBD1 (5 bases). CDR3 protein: CANKRPRGTEAFF. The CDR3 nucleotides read TGTGCCAACAAAAGACCTCGGGGGACTGAAGCTTTCTTT.